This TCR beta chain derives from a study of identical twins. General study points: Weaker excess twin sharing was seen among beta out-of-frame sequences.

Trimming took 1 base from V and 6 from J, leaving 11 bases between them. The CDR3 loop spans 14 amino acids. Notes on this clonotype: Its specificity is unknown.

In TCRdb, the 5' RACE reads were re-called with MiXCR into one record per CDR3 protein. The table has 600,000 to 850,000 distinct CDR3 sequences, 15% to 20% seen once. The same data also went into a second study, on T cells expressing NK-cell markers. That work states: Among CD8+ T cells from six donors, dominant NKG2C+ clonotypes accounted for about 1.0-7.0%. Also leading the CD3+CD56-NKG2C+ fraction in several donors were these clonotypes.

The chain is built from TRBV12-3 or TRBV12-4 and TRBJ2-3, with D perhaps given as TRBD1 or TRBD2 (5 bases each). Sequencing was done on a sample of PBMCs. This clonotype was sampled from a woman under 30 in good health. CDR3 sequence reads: CASSLGGLADTQYF. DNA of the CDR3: TGTGCCAGCAGTTTAGGGGGGTTGGCCGATACGCAGTATTTT.